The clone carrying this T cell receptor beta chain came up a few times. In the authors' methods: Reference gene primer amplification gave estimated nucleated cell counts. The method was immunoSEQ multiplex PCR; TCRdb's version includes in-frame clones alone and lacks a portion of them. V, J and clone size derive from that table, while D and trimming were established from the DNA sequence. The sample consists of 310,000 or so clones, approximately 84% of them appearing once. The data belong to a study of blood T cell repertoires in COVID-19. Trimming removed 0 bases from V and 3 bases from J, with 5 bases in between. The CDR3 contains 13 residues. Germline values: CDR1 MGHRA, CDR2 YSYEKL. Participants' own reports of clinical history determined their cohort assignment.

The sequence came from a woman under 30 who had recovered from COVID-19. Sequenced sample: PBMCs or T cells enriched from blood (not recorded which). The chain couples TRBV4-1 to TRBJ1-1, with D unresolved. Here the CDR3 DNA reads TGCGCCAGCAGCCAAGACAGTTACACTGAAGCTTTCTTT. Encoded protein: CASSQDSYTEAFF.